The 30 T cell receptor beta chains listed next were all sequenced from one sample in a study of blood T cells in healthy people across ages. Then a second PCR, running roughly 7 to 11 cycles, was carried out with a sample-barcoded 5' primer and a J-beta primer mix. TCRdb re-derived calls from the 5' RACE reads in MiXCR, one entry per CDR3 protein. In the table there are 1.4 million or so distinct CDR3 sequences, approximately 39% of which are singletons. The material sequenced was blood. These receptors came from a woman aged 18 to 35 in good health.

Only a few counts were recorded for this clonotype. The V and J genes are TRBV12-3 or TRBV12-4 and TRBJ1-1; 8 bases are shared with TRBD1. This CDR3 is built from 14 residues. J was trimmed by 7 bases and V by 6 bases; bases with no gene match: 10. The CDR3, as DNA: TGTGCCAGCAGCACGGACAGGGTGGTGGGTGAAGCTTTCTTT. Protein product: CASSTDRVVGEAFF.

This clonotype has more than one count but fewer than ten. This chain connects TRBV11-2 to TRBJ1-5; 9 bases align to TRBD1. V lost 5 bases, J lost 7 bases, and 6 bases stayed unmatched. Per germline, CDR1 SGHAT and CDR2 FQNNGV. This CDR3 has 14 amino acids. The CDR3 region has the DNA TGTGCCAGCAGCCCCGGGACAGGGATACAGCCCCAGCATTTT. The encoded protein is CASSPGTGIQPQHF. Using reference TRBV11-2 and TRBJ1-5 for the parts outside the CDR3, the full variable domain is EAGVAQSPRYKIIEKRQSVAFWCNPISGHATLYWYQQILGQGPKLLIQFQNNGVVDDSQLPKDRFSAERLKGVDSTLKIQPAKLEDSAVYLCASSPGTGIQPQHFGDGTRLSIL.

This rearrangement joins TRBV12-3 or TRBV12-4 to TRBJ2-5, with 7 bases matching TRBD1. Trimming at V came to 6 bases and at J to 11 bases, leaving 15 bases not matched to a gene. The CDR3 runs to 14 residues. DNA for the CDR3: TGTGCCAGCAGCCCGGACAGGAACTACAATGAGCAGTACTTC. Its translation: CASSPDRNYNEQYF.

This clonotype was seen more than once but under ten times. The rearrangement links TRBV20-1 to TRBJ2-1, with D tentatively TRBD1 (7 bases). The DNA end favors TRBJ2-7, so the J call may be wrong. CDR3 size: 14 residues. The V gene's germline CDR1 is DFQATT and CDR2 SNEGSKA (reference sequence). The CDR3: CSAQRTGGVNEQYF. CDR3 nucleotide sequence: TGCAGTGCTCAAAGGACAGGAGGGGTCAATGAGCAGTACTTC.

V gene TRBV4-3 combines with J gene TRBJ2-7; D uncertain. V lost 3 bases, J lost 0 bases, and 9 bases lay in between. The CDR3 is 14 residues long. From germline, CDR1 is LGHNA and CDR2 YSLEER. The CDR3 spells CASSHGRPSYEQYF. CDR3 in DNA: TGCGCCAGCAGCCACGGACGGCCCTCCTACGAGCAGTACTTC.

The V and J genes are TRBV13 and TRBJ1-4; no firm D call. The CDR3 extends over 13 amino acids. V was pared by 6 bases and J by 9 bases, with 14 bases between. The V gene's germline CDR1 is PRHDT and CDR2 FYEKMQ (reference sequence). The CDR3 nucleotides are TGTGCCAGCAGACCACGGCCGGCGAAAAAACTGTTTTTT. It codes for CASRPRPAKKLFF.

The genes are TRBV14 and TRBJ2-7, with D unclear. The V gene's germline CDR1 is SGHDN and CDR2 FVKESK. Trimming pared 5 bases from V and 2 bases from J, leaving 7 bases between. The CDR3 covers 12 residues. Here the CDR3 DNA reads TGTGCCAGCAGCACGTTGACCTACGAGCAGTACTTC. Its translation is CASSTLTYEQYF.

This clonotype has just one count. The rearrangement uses TRBV27 and TRBJ2-7; 12 bases align to TRBD2. V was pared by 9 bases and J by 2 bases, with 2 bases of the junction left unmatched. Germline CDR1 reads MNHEY; CDR2 reads SMNVEV (reference sequence). CDR3 length equals 13 residues. CDR3 bases: TGTGCCAGTTGGACTAGCGGGGCCTACGAGCAGTACTTC. Amino acids: CASWTSGAYEQYF.

The CDR3 spells CASSHLGLADNEQFF. The CDR3 DNA is TGCGCCAGCAGCCACCTGGGACTAGCCGACAATGAGCAGTTCTTC. V and J are TRBV4-1 and TRBJ2-1; 9 nucleotides align to TRBD2. This CDR3 has 15 amino acids. Germline trimming cut 3 bases from V and 5 bases from J; bases unmatched to any gene: 5. In germline, CDR1 is MGHRA, CDR2 YSYEKL.

This rearrangement joins TRBV20-1 to TRBJ2-7; tentative D call: TRBD2 (6 bases). The CDR3 length is 15 residues. Trimming shortened V by 6 bases and J by 0 bases, and 18 bases separated the two germline ends. CDR1 and CDR2 (germline): DFQATT, SNEGSKA (reference sequence). The DNA of the CDR3 is TGCAGTGCGTTCTTGACCGGGGGTAGCTCCTACGAGCAGTACTTC. As protein: CSAFLTGGSSYEQYF.

This clonotype has just a few counts. This chain joins TRBV29-1 and TRBJ1-2; no definite D call. Germline CDR1 and CDR2: SQVTM and ANQGSEA. The V and J ends lost 0 bases and 8 bases respectively, with 10 bases between them. The CDR3 runs 12 residues. The CDR3 nucleotides read TGCAGCGTTGAAGAAATTTCTAGCGGCTACACCTTC. Its translation: CSVEEISSGYTF.

For the CDR3, the DNA is TGCAGTGCTAGAGGGGACAGGGGAGACTATGGCTACACCTTC. It specifies CSARGDRGDYGYTF. J is TRBJ1-2 and V is TRBV20-1; 10 bases agree with TRBD1. Trimming at V came to 1 base and at J to 3 bases, leaving 2 bases not matched to a gene. Germline V CDR1 and CDR2: DFQATT, SNEGSKA (reference sequence). This CDR3 contains 14 residues.

The V and J genes are TRBV4-2 and TRBJ1-2, with D possibly TRBD1 on 6 matching bases. The CDR3 loop spans 15 amino acids. Germline CDR1 is LGHNA and CDR2 is YNFKEQ. V lost 3 bases to trimming and J lost 4 bases, with 15 bases between them. CDR3 nucleotides: TGTGCCAGCAGCCAGGTTGGGCAGGGGACCTATGGCTACACCTTC. It is translated as CASSQVGQGTYGYTF.

The chain joins TRBV5-1 to TRBJ2-5; TRBD2 might be the D (7 bases). Germline CDR1 is SGHRS and CDR2 is YFSETQ. The CDR3 contains 20 residues. Trimming cost V 5 bases and J 2 bases, with 31 bases left between them. The CDR3 DNA is TGCGCCAGCAGTATTGTCCAGGGGATGGGCGGGGGAGCCTTACAAGAGACCCAGTACTTC. Protein: CASSIVQGMGGGALQETQYF.

The V call is TRBV4-3, the J call TRBJ1-6; D remains ambiguous. Germline V CDR1 and CDR2: LGHNA, YSLEER. V lost 2 bases, J lost 9 bases, and 14 bases lay in between. The CDR3 is 15 amino acids. The CDR3 DNA is TGCGCCAGCAGCCAACGTAAGGTCCAAACTTCACCCCTCCACTTT. This encodes CASSQRKVQTSPLHF.

The sample holds many counts of this clonotype. V is TRBV7-2 and J is TRBJ2-3; D call uncertain. There are 12 residues in the CDR3. With 5 bases removed from V and 0 bases from J, the gap between germline ends came to 3 bases. From germline, CDR1 is SGHTA and CDR2 FQGNSA. The CDR3 bases are TGTGCCAGCAGCGAGAGCACAGATACGCAGTATTTT. Translated: CASSESTDTQYF.

The gene calls are TRBV2 and TRBJ1-1, with D unclear. There are 11 residues in the CDR3. CDR1 is SNHLY and CDR2 is FYNNEI in the germline V gene. Trimming shortened V by 9 bases and J by 4 bases, and 9 bases separated the two germline ends. The CDR3 spells CARREGTEAFF. The CDR3 bases are TGTGCCAGGAGGGAGGGCACTGAAGCTTTCTTT.

The V gene is TRBV24-1, the J gene TRBJ2-3, with D unresolved. Trimming removed 1 base from V and 0 bases from J, with 4 bases in between. CDR3 length: 14 residues. The V gene's germline CDR1 is KGHDR and CDR2 SFDVKD. The CDR3 sequence is CATSDFGSTDTQYF. The CDR3 DNA is TGTGCCACCAGTGATTTTGGCAGCACAGATACGCAGTATTTT.

CDR3 coding DNA: TGTGCCAGCAGCGGAATACTAGCGGGAGTAGGCAATGAGCAGTTCTTC. Amino acids: CASSGILAGVGNEQFF. This chain connects TRBV5-4 to TRBJ2-1; 11 nucleotides align to TRBD2. The germline V gene has CDR1 SGHNT and CDR2 YYREEE (reference sequence). The CDR3 is made up of 16 amino acids. J gave up 6 bases and V 4 bases, and 9 bases lay outside the gene matches.

The rearrangement links TRBV20-1 to TRBJ1-5; D remains ambiguous. Germline loops: CDR1 DFQATT, CDR2 SNEGSKA (reference sequence). The ends were cut back, 1 base at V and 4 bases at J, with 11 bases in the middle. The CDR3 is 14 residues long. This chain's CDR3 is CSARGRGFNQPQHF. In nucleotides, the CDR3 is TGCAGTGCTAGAGGAAGAGGGTTTAATCAGCCCCAGCATTTT.

The chain joins TRBV7-9 to TRBJ2-7, with TRBD2 matching over 10 bases. Judging by the DNA end, TRBJ2-5 fits better; the J call may be wrong. The germline V gene has CDR1 SEHNR and CDR2 FQNEAQ (reference sequence). The CDR3 runs 15 residues. In nucleotides, the CDR3 is TGTGCCAGCAGCGTAAGCGGGAGGGTCGGGGAGACCCAGTACTTC. This encodes CASSVSGRVGETQYF.

This clonotype was observed a handful of times. The CDR3 bases are TGTGCCAGCACCAGACAGTTTAGCAATCAGCCCCAGCATTTT. This encodes CASTRQFSNQPQHF. The rearrangement uses TRBV5-6 and TRBJ1-5; D perhaps matches TRBD1 (5 bases). The ends were cut back, 6 bases at V and 0 bases at J, with 10 bases in the middle. Germline CDR1 is SGHDT and CDR2 is YYEEEE. CDR3 length: 14 amino acids. Complete variable domain (other parts from reference TRBV5-6 and TRBJ1-5): DAGVTQSPTHLIKTRGQQVTLRCSPKSGHDTVSWYQQALGQGPQFIFQYYEEEERQRGNFPDRFSGHQFPNYSSELNVNALLLGDSALYLCASTRQFSNQPQHFGDGTRLSIL.

V is TRBV10-3 and J is TRBJ2-1; D gene uncertain. The better agreement between TRBJ2-7 and the DNA end casts doubt on the J call. The CDR3 is made up of 17 amino acids. CDR1 ENHRY and CDR2 SYGVKD come from the germline V gene. Here the CDR3 DNA reads TGTGCCATCAGTGAGTCACGGGTGGTAGGGTCCTACAATGAGCAGTACTTC. Translation: CAISESRVVGSYNEQYF.

This clonotype came up a few times. The gene calls are TRBV7-2 and TRBJ1-2; no definite D call. The CDR3 extends over 13 amino acids. The V gene lost 5 bases and the J gene lost 4 bases, with 11 bases spanning the gap. CDR1 and CDR2 (germline): SGHTA, FQGNSA. CDR3: CASSADRVYGYTF. CDR3 DNA: TGTGCCAGCAGCGCTGACCGTGTCTATGGCTACACCTTC.

This clonotype was counted a few times. The CDR3 spells CASSWRAYNEQFF. In nucleotides, the CDR3 is TGTGCCAGCAGCTGGAGGGCCTACAATGAGCAGTTCTTC. V usage is TRBV28 and J usage is TRBJ2-1; tentative D call: TRBD2 (6 bases). The germline V and J ends were trimmed by 6 bases and 2 bases, with 8 bases remaining between them. Germline V lookup: CDR1 MDHEN, CDR2 SYDVKM. This CDR3 is built from 13 residues.

Turning to this clonotype: One end of the junction is discordant with germline, which a read error may explain. J is TRBJ2-3 and V is TRBV5-1, with D perhaps being TRBD1 or TRBD2 (5 bases each). The CDR3 spans 15 residues. Germline V gives CDR1 SGHRS, CDR2 YFSETQ. CDR3 nucleotide sequence: TGCGCCAGCACGGATCGGCAATCTAGCACAGGTACGCAGTATTTT. Residues: CASTDRQSSTGTQYF.

V and J are TRBV6-1 and TRBJ1-3; tentatively, D is TRBD1 (6 bases). Trimming took 6 bases from V and 0 from J, leaving 12 bases between them. The V gene's germline CDR1 is MNHNS and CDR2 SASEGT. This CDR3 contains 15 residues. The CDR3 region is CASRGGRSSGNTIYF. CDR3 DNA sequence: TGTGCCAGCAGAGGGGGACGGAGCTCTGGAAACACCATATATTTT.

This clonotype was recorded many times. The rearrangement links TRBV29-1 to TRBJ2-3; TRBD1 is a possible D gene (6 bases). Germline CDR1 and CDR2: SQVTM and ANQGSEA. V was pared by 4 bases and J by 2 bases, with 19 bases between. The CDR3 loop spans 16 amino acids. The CDR3 is CSVGGGQGLSTDTQYF. The CDR3 bases are TGCAGCGTTGGTGGGGGCCAAGGCTTATCCACAGATACGCAGTATTTT.

V and J are TRBV6-2 or TRBV6-3 and TRBJ2-7; 9 nucleotides line up with TRBD2. CDR1 is MNHEY, CDR2 SVGEGT, per germline. The ends lost 8 bases at V and 5 bases at J; junction bases unmatched: 4. The CDR3 has 12 amino acids. The chain's CDR3 is CASGTSIHEQYF. The CDR3 nucleotides are TGTGCCAGCGGGACTAGCATCCACGAGCAGTACTTC.

This clonotype has just a few counts. The V gene is TRBV12-5, the J gene TRBJ2-1; possibly TRBD2 for D (6 bases). Germline values: CDR1 LGHNT, CDR2 FRNRAP. The CDR3 totals 15 residues. V gave up 2 bases and J gave up 4 bases, with 12 bases separating them. For the CDR3, the DNA is TGTGCTAGTGGTTTGATCGGGGGACTTTACAATGAGCAGTTCTTC. Amino acids: CASGLIGGLYNEQFF.